The 20 T cell receptor beta chains reported below all come from one sample, sequenced in a study of neurological immune-mediated disorders. Each CDR3 protein is one row after TCRdb ran MiXCR on the 5' RACE reads. The repertoire consists of 100,000 or so distinct CDR3 sequences, with around 3.4% occurring once and the leading ten covering 5% to 6.5%. The sample taken for sequencing was PBMCs. The receptors stem from a woman between 18 and 29 years old with multiple sclerosis.

The table lists this clonotype with many counts. This rearrangement joins TRBV20-1 to TRBJ2-1; TRBD2 matches 10 bases. Trimming at V came to 1 base and at J to 8 bases, leaving 5 bases not matched to a gene. The germline V gene encodes CDR1 DFQATT and CDR2 SNEGSKA (reference sequence). This CDR3 has 14 amino acids. This CDR3 is CSARASGGGYEQFF. As DNA, the CDR3 is TGCAGTGCTAGAGCTAGCGGGGGTGGCTATGAGCAGTTCTTC.

This clonotype was picked up many times. The chain joins TRBV7-3 to TRBJ1-2, with a possible D match to TRBD1 (6 bases). There are 16 residues in the CDR3. The V gene lost 2 bases and the J gene lost 4 bases, with 17 bases spanning the gap. The germline CDR1 and CDR2 sequences are SGHTA and FQGTGA. The CDR3 nucleotides are TGTGCCAGCAGCTTAGCCCCTAAACAGGGAGCCTATGGCTACACCTTC. Translating it yields CASSLAPKQGAYGYTF.

This clonotype was seen repeatedly, ten times or more. This chain joins TRBV7-9 and TRBJ1-1; no clear D gene. The germline V gene encodes CDR1 SEHNR and CDR2 FQNEAQ (reference sequence). CDR3 length: 15 amino acids. The V and J ends lost 1 base and 1 base respectively, with 10 bases between them. For the CDR3, the DNA is TGTGCCAGCAGCTTAGTGTTGGGGTCGAACACTGAAGCTTTCTTT. Its protein is CASSLVLGSNTEAFF.

This clonotype was detected ten times or more. The genes are TRBV12-3 or TRBV12-4 and TRBJ2-3; no firm D call. There are 15 residues in the CDR3. The V gene lost 3 bases and the J gene lost 2 bases, with 12 bases spanning the gap. CDR3 DNA: TGTGCCAGCAGTTTCTCAGATGTGGCCACAGATACGCAGTATTTT. Translating gives CASSFSDVATDTQYF.

The V and J genes are TRBV6-5 and TRBJ2-7; D unresolved. The germline V gene has CDR1 MNHEY and CDR2 SVGAGI. This CDR3 contains 16 residues. V gave up 0 bases and J gave up 7 bases, with 19 bases separating them. CDR3 nucleotide sequence: TGTGCCAGCAGTTACTCTAAAAGAACACCCCCTGGGGAGCAGTACTTC. This encodes CASSYSKRTPPGEQYF.

This clonotype has ten or more counts. The rearrangement joins TRBV7-2 to TRBJ2-5, with 9 bases identical to TRBD1. This CDR3 has 13 residues. Germline loops: CDR1 SGHTA, CDR2 FQGNSA. With 5 bases clipped from V and 5 bases from J, the junction kept 3 bases outside the gene matches. The CDR3 here is CASSRDRVETQYF. The CDR3 coding sequence is TGTGCCAGCAGCCGGGACAGGGTGGAGACCCAGTACTTC.

Ten or more counts support this clonotype. The chain combines TRBV3-1 with TRBJ1-6; TRBD1 matches 9 bases. Germline V gene lookup returns CDR1 LGHDT and CDR2 YNNKEL (reference sequence). The CDR3 extends over 15 amino acids. V shed 5 bases and J 7 bases; nucleotides not matched to a gene: 6. CDR3 nucleotides: TGTGCCAGCAGCGCGGGACAGGGTACGAATTCACCCCTCCACTTT. Translating it yields CASSAGQGTNSPLHF.

This clonotype was found many times. The V and J genes are TRBV20-1 and TRBJ1-1; weak D call: TRBD1 (6 bases). This CDR3 contains 14 residues. Germline V CDR1 and CDR2: DFQATT, SNEGSKA (reference sequence). V was pared by 4 bases and J by 1 base, with 13 bases between. The CDR3, as DNA: TGCAGTGCTATCATGGGACACTCGAACACTGAAGCTTTCTTT. Encoded protein: CSAIMGHSNTEAFF.

This clonotype occurred many times. The chain is built from TRBV7-9 and TRBJ2-2; 8 nucleotides match TRBD1. The CDR3 extends over 16 amino acids. Looked up from germline, CDR1 is SEHNR and CDR2 is FQNEAQ (reference sequence). V was pared by 11 bases and J by 4 bases, with 15 bases of the junction left unmatched. The CDR3 region has the DNA TGTGCCGGCGACAGGGGTCAAGGTTCGAGCACCGGGGAGCTGTTTTTT. Amino acids: CAGDRGQGSSTGELFF.

This clonotype was counted at least ten times. The V and J genes are TRBV12-3 or TRBV12-4 and TRBJ1-6, with TRBD1 identical over 8 bases. This CDR3 spans 11 amino acids. V lost 5 bases to trimming and J lost 16 bases; unmatched junction nucleotides: 4. The CDR3 DNA is TGTGCCAGCAGTCTCGACAGGGGTCTCCACTTT. Protein product: CASSLDRGLHF.

The table lists this clonotype with many counts. CDR3 in amino acids: CASSSGGAGTEAFF. For the CDR3, the DNA is TGTGCCAGCAGCTCAGGGGGGGCGGGGACTGAAGCTTTCTTT. This chain joins TRBV5-4 and TRBJ1-1; 7 nucleotides match TRBD1. CDR1 and CDR2 from the germline V gene are SGHNT and YYREEE (reference sequence). V lost 3 bases to trimming and J lost 5 bases; unmatched junction nucleotides: 7. The CDR3 runs to 14 residues.

This clonotype was detected ten times or more. The chain couples TRBV5-1 to TRBJ2-2; D unclear. The CDR3 totals 13 residues. V was shortened by 4 bases and J by 8 bases, with 12 bases between the two germline ends. Germline-derived CDR1 and CDR2 are SGHRS and YFSETQ. The CDR3 spells CASSPDVTGELFF. The CDR3 bases are TGCGCCAGCAGCCCGGACGTAACGGGGGAGCTGTTTTTT.

This clonotype has a count of ten or more. The CDR3: CASSPLWDTGELFF. The CDR3 DNA reads as TGTGCCAGCAGCCCCCTATGGGACACCGGGGAGCTGTTTTTT. The chain carries TRBV6-5 and TRBJ2-2; D ambiguous. Germline loops: CDR1 MNHEY, CDR2 SVGAGI. This CDR3 has 14 amino acids. Trimming removed 6 bases from V and 3 bases from J, with 11 bases in between.

This clonotype was recorded many times. J is TRBJ2-1 and V is TRBV12-3 or TRBV12-4; 9 bases are a match to TRBD1. There are 13 residues in the CDR3. Losses at the gene ends were 7 bases for V and 11 bases for J; bases not matched to a gene: 9. The CDR3 coding sequence is TGTGCCAGCATTAAATCCGGGACAGGGCAGCAGTTCTTC. Amino acid sequence: CASIKSGTGQQFF.

This clonotype has at least ten counts. The gene calls are TRBV25-1 and TRBJ2-5; D gene uncertain. CDR3 length equals 14 residues. The V and J ends lost 2 bases and 3 bases respectively, with 10 bases between them. In germline, CDR1 is MGHDK, CDR2 SYGVNS. The CDR3 reads CASSEAGVEETQYF. CDR3 sequence (DNA): TGTGCCAGCAGTGAAGCTGGGGTAGAAGAGACCCAGTACTTC.

This clonotype was found many times. The rearrangement links TRBV5-1 to TRBJ1-2; maybe TRBD1 (6 bases). Germline-derived CDR1 and CDR2 are SGHRS and YFSETQ. Trimming cost V 4 bases and J 5 bases, with 9 bases left between them. The CDR3 length is 12 residues. The CDR3 sequence is CASSPQGYGYTF. Written as DNA, the CDR3 is TGCGCCAGCAGCCCTCAGGGGTATGGCTACACCTTC.

This clonotype was counted ten times or more. The chain recombines TRBV2 with TRBJ1-5; D perhaps matches TRBD1 (5 bases). The CDR3 loop spans 15 amino acids. V shed 2 bases and J shed 7 bases, with 15 bases lying between them. Germline V CDR1 and CDR2: SNHLY, FYNNEI. CDR3 sequence: CASSEQPGPGQPQHF. For the CDR3, the DNA is TGTGCCAGCAGTGAACAGCCGGGGCCAGGCCAGCCCCAGCATTTT.

This clonotype was counted many times. This chain joins TRBV5-1 and TRBJ2-5; no firm D call. The V end was cut by 2 bases, the J end by 5 bases, with 7 bases between. Germline assignment: CDR1 SGHRS and CDR2 YFSETQ. The length of the CDR3 is 12 residues. The CDR3 region has the DNA TGCGCCAGCAGCTTTGGTTGGGAGACCCAGTACTTC. Translation gives CASSFGWETQYF.

In regard to this clonotype: It may be a read error: a sequence one base away is much more abundant. The chain joins TRBV5-1 to TRBJ2-2; TRBD1 matches 8 bases. The germline gives CDR1 SGHRS, CDR2 YFSETQ. V gave up 3 bases and J gave up 5 bases; unmatched junction bases: 9. CDR3 length: 16 residues. The chain's CDR3 is CASSWTGQVKTGELFF. DNA for the CDR3: TGCGCCAGCAGCTGGACGGGACAGGTGAAAACCGGGGAGCTGTTTTTT.

For this clonotype: This may come from a read error, since a much larger clone is one base off. The rearrangement uses TRBV4-1 and TRBJ1-5; maybe TRBD1 (5 bases). The CDR3 has 14 residues. Germline V gene data show CDR1 as MGHRA and CDR2 as YSYEKL. The CDR3 region is CASSQEQVDQHQHF. DNA of the CDR3: TGCGCCAGCAGCCAAGAACAGGTCGATCAGCACCAGCATTTT.